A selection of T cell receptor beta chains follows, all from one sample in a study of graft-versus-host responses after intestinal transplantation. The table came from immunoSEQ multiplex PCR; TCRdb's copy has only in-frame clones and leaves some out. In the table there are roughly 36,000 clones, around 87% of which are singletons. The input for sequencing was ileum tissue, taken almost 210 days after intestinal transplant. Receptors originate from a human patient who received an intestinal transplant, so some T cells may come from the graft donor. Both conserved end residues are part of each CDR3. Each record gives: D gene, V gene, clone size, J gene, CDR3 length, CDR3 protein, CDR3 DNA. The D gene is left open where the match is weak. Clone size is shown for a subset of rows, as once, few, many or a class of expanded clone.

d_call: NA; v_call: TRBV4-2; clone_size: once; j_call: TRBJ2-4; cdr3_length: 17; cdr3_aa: CASSQDPGGGAKNIQYF; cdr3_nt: TGTGCCAGCAGCCAAGATCCTGGGGGAGGTGCCAAAAACATTCAGTACTTC
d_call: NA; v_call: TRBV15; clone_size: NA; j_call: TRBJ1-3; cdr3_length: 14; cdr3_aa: CATSSVQVGNTIYF; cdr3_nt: TGTGCCACCAGCAGCGTACAGGTCGGAAACACCATATATTTT
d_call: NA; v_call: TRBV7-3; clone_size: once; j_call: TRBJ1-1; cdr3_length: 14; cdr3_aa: CASSLTGLDTEAFF; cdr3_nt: TGTGCCAGCAGCTTAACAGGGTTGGACACTGAAGCTTTCTTT
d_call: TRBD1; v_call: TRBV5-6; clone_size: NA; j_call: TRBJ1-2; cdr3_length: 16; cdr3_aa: CASSLAAGQLYYGYTF; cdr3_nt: TGTGCCAGCAGCTTGGCTGCGGGACAGCTTTACTATGGCTACACCTTC
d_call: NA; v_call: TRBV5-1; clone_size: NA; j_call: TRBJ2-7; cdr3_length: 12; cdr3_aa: CASSFDGHEQYF; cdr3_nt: TGCGCCAGCAGCTTCGACGGACACGAGCAGTACTTC
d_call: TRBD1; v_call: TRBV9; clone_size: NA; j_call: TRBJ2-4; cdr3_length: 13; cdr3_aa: CASSVRQGNIQYF; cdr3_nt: TGTGCCAGCAGCGTCCGACAGGGGAACATTCAGTACTTC
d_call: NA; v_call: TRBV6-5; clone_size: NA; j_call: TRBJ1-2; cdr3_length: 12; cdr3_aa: CASRDSFYGYTF; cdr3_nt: TGTGCCAGCAGGGACAGTTTCTATGGCTACACCTTC
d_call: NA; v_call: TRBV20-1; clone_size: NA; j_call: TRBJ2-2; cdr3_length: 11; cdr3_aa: CSAIQSGELFF; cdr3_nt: TGCAGTGCTATACAGTCCGGGGAGCTGTTTTTT
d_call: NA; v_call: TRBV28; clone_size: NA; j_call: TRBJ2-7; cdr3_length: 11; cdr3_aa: CASSLLDEQYF; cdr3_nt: TGTGCCAGCAGTTTGCTTGACGAGCAGTACTTC
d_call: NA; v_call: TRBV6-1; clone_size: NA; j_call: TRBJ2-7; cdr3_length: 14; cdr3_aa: CASRLEDTAYEQYF; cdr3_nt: TGTGCCAGCAGGCTGGAGGACACAGCCTACGAGCAGTACTTC
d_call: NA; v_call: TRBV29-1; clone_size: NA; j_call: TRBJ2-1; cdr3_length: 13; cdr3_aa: CSVEGGQRHEQFF; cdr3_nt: TGCAGCGTTGAAGGGGGGCAGCGCCATGAGCAGTTCTTC
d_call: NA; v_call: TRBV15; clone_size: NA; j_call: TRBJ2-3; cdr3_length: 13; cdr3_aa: CATSRPLADTQYF; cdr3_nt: TGTGCCACCAGCAGACCCCTGGCAGATACGCAGTATTTT
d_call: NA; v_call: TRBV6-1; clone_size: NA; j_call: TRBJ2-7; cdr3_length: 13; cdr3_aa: CASSEARGYEQYF; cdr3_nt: TGTGCCAGCAGTGAGGCCAGAGGCTACGAGCAGTACTTC
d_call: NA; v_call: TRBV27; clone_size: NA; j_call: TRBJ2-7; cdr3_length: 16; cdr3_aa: CASVMWNGPPSYEQYF; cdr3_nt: TGTGCCAGCGTGATGTGGAACGGCCCCCCCTCCTACGAGCAGTACTTC
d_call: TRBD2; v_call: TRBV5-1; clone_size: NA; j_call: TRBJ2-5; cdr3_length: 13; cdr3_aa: CASSFSGIETQYF; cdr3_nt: TGCGCCAGCAGCTTTAGCGGGATTGAGACCCAGTACTTC
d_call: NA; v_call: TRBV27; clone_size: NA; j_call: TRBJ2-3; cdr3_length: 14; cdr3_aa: CASSNRASTDTQYF; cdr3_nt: TGTGCCAGCAGTAACAGGGCTAGCACAGATACGCAGTATTTT
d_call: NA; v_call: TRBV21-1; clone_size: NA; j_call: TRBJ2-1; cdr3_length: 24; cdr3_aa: CASSREGQTSGTSGAPRSYNEQFF; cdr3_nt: TGTGCCAGCAGCAGAGAGGGACAGACCTCCGGGACTAGCGGGGCACCCCGCTCCTACAATGAGCAGTTCTTC
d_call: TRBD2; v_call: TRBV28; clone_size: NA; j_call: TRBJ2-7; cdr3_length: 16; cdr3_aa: CASRAITLAGGDEQYF; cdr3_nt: TGTGCCAGCAGGGCTATCACCCTAGCGGGAGGAGACGAGCAGTACTTC
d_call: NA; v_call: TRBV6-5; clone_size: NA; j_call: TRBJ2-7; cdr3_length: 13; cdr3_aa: CASSPRRRNEQYF; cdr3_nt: TGTGCCAGCAGTCCCCGGCGGAGGAACGAGCAGTACTTC
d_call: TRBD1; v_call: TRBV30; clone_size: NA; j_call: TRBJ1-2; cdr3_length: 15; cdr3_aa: CASSYGTGHFYGYTF; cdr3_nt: TGTGCCTCCTCCTACGGGACAGGCCACTTCTATGGCTACACCTTC
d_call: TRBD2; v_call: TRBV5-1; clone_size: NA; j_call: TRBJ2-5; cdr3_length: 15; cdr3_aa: CASSFSSGGGETQYF; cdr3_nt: TGCGCCAGCAGCTTCTCTAGCGGGGGGGGTGAGACCCAGTACTTC
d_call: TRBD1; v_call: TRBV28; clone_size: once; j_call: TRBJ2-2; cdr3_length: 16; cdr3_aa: CASTQRGDRGGGELFF; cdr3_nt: TGTGCCAGCACCCAGAGAGGGGACAGGGGAGGAGGGGAGCTGTTTTTT
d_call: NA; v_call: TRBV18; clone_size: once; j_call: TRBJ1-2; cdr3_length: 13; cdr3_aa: CASSPRSRAGYTF; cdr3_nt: TGTGCCAGCTCACCAAGGTCCAGGGCTGGCTACACCTTC
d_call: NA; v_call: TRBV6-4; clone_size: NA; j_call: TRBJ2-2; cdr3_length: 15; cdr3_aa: CASSMNVANTGELFF; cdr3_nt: TGTGCCAGCAGTATGAACGTGGCGAACACCGGGGAGCTGTTTTTT
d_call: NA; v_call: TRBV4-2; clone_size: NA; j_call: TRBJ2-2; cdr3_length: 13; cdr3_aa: CASSQGPTGELFF; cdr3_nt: TGTGCCAGCAGCCAAGGGCCCACCGGGGAGCTGTTTTTT
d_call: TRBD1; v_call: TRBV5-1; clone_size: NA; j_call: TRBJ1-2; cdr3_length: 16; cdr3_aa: CASSLTTTGIDYGYTF; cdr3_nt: TGCGCCAGCAGCTTGACCACGACAGGGATAGACTATGGCTACACCTTC
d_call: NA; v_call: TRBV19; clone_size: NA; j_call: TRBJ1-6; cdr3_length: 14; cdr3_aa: CASTLAAYNSPLHF; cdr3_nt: TGTGCCAGTACCCTGGCAGCTTATAATTCACCCCTCCACTTT
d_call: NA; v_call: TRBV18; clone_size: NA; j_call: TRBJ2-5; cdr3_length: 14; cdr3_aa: CASSPGAGRETQYF; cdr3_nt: TGTGCCAGCTCACCAGGGGCAGGGAGAGAGACCCAGTACTTC
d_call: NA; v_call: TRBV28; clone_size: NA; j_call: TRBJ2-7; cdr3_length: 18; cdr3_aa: CASRLIARMGQGSYEQYF; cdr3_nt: TGTGCCAGCAGGCTTATAGCACGTATGGGCCAAGGTTCCTACGAGCAGTACTTC
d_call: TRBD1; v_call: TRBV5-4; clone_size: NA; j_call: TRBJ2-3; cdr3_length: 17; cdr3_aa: CASSYGQGKYSTDTQYF; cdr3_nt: TGTGCCAGCAGTTATGGACAGGGTAAATATAGCACAGATACGCAGTATTTT
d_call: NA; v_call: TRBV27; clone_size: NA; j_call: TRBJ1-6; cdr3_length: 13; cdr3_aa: CASSRDPLSPLHF; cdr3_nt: TGTGCCAGCAGTCGGGACCCCCTTTCACCCCTCCACTTT
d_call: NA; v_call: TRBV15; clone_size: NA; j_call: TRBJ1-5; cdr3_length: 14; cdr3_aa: CATSRVGHNQPQHF; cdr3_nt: TGTGCCACCAGCAGAGTAGGGCACAATCAGCCCCAGCATTTT
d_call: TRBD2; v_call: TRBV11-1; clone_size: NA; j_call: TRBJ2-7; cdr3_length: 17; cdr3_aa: CASSFTSGGSPLYEQYF; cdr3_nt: TGTGCCAGCAGCTTTACTAGCGGGGGGTCCCCGCTCTACGAGCAGTACTTC
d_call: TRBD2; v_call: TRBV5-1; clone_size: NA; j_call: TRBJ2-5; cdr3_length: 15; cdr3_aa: CASRGGYDSKETQYF; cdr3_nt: TGCGCCAGCAGGGGGGGGTATGATTCTAAAGAGACCCAGTACTTC
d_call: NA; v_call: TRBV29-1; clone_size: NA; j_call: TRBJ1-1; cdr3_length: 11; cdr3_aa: CSVVWTTEAFF; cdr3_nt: TGCAGCGTTGTTTGGACCACTGAAGCTTTCTTT
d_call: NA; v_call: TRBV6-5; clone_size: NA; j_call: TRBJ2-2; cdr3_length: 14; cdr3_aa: CASRRLDRTGELFF; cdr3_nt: TGTGCCAGCAGACGACTTGACAGGACCGGGGAGCTGTTTTTT
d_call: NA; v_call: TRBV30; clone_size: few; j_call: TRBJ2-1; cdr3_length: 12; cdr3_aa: CAWTGWTNEQFF; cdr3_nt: TGTGCCTGGACCGGTTGGACCAATGAGCAGTTCTTC
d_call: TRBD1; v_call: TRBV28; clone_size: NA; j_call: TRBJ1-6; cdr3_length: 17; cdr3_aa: CASSLYRGTEYNSPLHF; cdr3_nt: TGTGCCAGCAGTTTATACAGAGGGACAGAATATAATTCACCCCTCCACTTT
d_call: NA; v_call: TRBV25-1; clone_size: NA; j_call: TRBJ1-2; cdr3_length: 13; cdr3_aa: CASSEFRVSGYTF; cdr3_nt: TGTGCCAGCAGTGAATTTAGGGTTAGTGGCTACACCTTC
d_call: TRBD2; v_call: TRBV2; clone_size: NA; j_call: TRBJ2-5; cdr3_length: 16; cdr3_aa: CASSDGLAGGAETQYF; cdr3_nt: TGTGCCAGCAGTGATGGGTTAGCGGGGGGGGCAGAGACCCAGTACTTC
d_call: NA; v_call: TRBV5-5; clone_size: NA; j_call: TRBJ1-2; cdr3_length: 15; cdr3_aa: CASSLSGSSQYGYTF; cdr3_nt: TGTGCCAGCAGCTTATCTGGCAGTTCGCAATATGGCTACACCTTC
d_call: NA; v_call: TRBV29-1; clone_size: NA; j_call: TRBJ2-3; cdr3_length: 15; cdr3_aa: CSVEDPDSSTDTQYF; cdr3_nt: TGCAGCGTTGAAGATCCCGACAGCAGCACAGATACGCAGTATTTT
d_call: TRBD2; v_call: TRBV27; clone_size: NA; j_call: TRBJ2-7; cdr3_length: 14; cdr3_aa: CASSWGLDPYEQYF; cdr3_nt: TGTGCCAGCAGTTGGGGACTAGACCCCTACGAGCAGTACTTC
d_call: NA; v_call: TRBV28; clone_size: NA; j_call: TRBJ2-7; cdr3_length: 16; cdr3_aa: CASSLFDGTQLRGQYF; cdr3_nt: TGTGCCAGCAGTTTATTCGACGGGACACAACTACGTGGGCAGTACTTC
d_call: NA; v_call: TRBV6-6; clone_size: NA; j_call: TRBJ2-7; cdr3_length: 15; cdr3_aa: CASSYSGRGGYEQYF; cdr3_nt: TGTGCCAGCAGTTACTCAGGCAGGGGAGGCTACGAGCAGTACTTC
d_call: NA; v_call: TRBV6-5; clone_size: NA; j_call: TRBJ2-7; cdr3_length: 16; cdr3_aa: CASSYSTTGRAGEQYF; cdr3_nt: TGTGCCAGCAGTTACTCCACGACCGGACGGGCGGGAGAGCAGTACTTC
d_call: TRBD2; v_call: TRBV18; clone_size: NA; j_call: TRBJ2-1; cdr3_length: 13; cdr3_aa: CASSPGTSPEQFF; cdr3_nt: TGTGCCAGCTCACCAGGGACTAGCCCAGAGCAGTTCTTC
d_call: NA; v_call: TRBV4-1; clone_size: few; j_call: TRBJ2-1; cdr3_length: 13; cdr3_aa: CASSQLEGNEQFF; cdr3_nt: TGCGCCAGCAGCCAACTAGAGGGCAATGAGCAGTTCTTC
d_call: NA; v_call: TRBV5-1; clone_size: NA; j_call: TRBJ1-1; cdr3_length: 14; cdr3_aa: CASSFRRSNTEAFF; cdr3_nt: TGCGCCAGCAGCTTCCGACGGTCGAACACTGAAGCTTTCTTT
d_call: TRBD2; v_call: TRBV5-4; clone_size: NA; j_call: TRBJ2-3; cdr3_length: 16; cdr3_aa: CTSSLWLAGNTDTQYF; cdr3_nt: TGTACCAGCAGCTTGTGGCTAGCGGGGAACACAGATACGCAGTATTTT
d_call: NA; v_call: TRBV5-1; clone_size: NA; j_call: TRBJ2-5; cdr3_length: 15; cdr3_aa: CASSLGQVSWETQYF; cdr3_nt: TGCGCCAGCAGCTTGGGACAGGTATCGTGGGAGACCCAGTACTTC
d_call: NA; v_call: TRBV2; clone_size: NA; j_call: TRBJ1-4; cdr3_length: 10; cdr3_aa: CASSVEKLFF; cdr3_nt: TGTGCCAGCAGTGTCGAAAAACTGTTTTTT
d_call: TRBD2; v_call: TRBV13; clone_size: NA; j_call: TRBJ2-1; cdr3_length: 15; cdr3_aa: CASSPTSGRTYEQFF; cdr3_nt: TGTGCCAGCAGTCCGACTAGCGGGAGAACGTATGAGCAGTTCTTC
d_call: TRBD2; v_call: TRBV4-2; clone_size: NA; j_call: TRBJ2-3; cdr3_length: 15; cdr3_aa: CASSPLAGGTDTQYF; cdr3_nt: TGTGCCAGCAGTCCGCTAGCGGGAGGAACAGATACGCAGTATTTT
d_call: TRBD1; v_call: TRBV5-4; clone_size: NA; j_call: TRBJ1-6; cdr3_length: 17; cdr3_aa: CASSLDPWTGTNSPLHF; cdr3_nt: TGTGCCAGCAGCTTGGATCCCTGGACAGGGACTAATTCACCCCTCCACTTT
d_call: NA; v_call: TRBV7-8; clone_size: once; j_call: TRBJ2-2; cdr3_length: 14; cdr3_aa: CASSLKQYTGELFF; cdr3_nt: TGTGCCAGCAGCTTAAAACAGTACACCGGGGAGCTGTTTTTT
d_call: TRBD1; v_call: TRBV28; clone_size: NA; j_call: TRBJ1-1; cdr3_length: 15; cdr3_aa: CASSLFTGGYTEAFF; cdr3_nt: TGTGCCAGCAGTTTATTCACAGGGGGTTACACTGAAGCTTTCTTT
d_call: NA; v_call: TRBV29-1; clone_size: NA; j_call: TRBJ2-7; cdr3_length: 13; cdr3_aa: CSAYIGSSYEQYF; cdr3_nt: TGCAGCGCTTACATAGGTAGCTCCTACGAGCAGTACTTC
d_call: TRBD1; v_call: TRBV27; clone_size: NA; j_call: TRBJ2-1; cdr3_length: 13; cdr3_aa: CASSFDRGNEQFF; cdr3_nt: TGTGCCAGCAGTTTCGACAGGGGCAATGAGCAGTTCTTC